These 21 T cell receptor beta chains share one sample of origin, sequenced in a study. TCRdb analysed the RT-PCR reads with MiXCR anew, one entry per CDR3 protein. Counted here are about 680,000 distinct CDR3 sequences, approximately 14% occurring once; the ten biggest clones make up about 3.9%. Specimen: memory CD4+ T cells from blood. The receptors here all came from a female donor in good health, serving as a healthy control.

This clonotype has at least ten counts. This sequence joins TRBV11-2 and TRBJ2-2; D gene unclear. Germline V gene sequence: CDR1 SGHAT, CDR2 FQNNGV. V lost 5 bases to trimming and J lost 3 bases, with 10 bases between them. CDR3 length equals 14 residues. CDR3 DNA sequence: TGTGCCAGCAGCCCCCTCAAGGACACCGGGGAGCTGTTTTTT. The encoded protein is CASSPLKDTGELFF.

The rearrangement links TRBV6-5 to TRBJ2-7; D is ambiguous. V was cut by 4 bases and J by 2 bases, with 9 bases left in between. The CDR3 runs 13 residues. Germline assignment: CDR1 MNHEY and CDR2 SVGAGI. The CDR3 nucleotides are TGTGCCAGCAGTTCCCCCAGAGCCTACGAGCAGTACTTC. Encoded protein: CASSSPRAYEQYF.

This clonotype appeared a single time. One end of the junction varies from germline; a read error may be responsible. V and J are TRBV20-1 and TRBJ1-4, with 11 bases lining up with TRBD1. CDR1 DFQATT and CDR2 SNEGSKA come from the germline V gene (reference sequence). CDR3 length: 14 amino acids. As DNA, the CDR3 is TGCAGTGCTAGAGAGGACAGGGGGCTTGAAGAACTGTTTTTT. As protein: CSAREDRGLEELFF.

This clonotype was seen many times. The chain uses TRBV5-1 and TRBJ2-3; 9 bases match TRBD2. Germline V CDR1 and CDR2: SGHRS, YFSETQ. The CDR3 length is 15 residues. J lost 4 bases, V lost 5 bases, and 8 bases had no gene match. This CDR3 reads CASRMASGVSDTQYF. The CDR3 bases are TGCGCCAGCAGAATGGCTAGCGGGGTCTCAGATACGCAGTATTTT.

The chain uses TRBV20-1 and TRBJ2-7; 7 nucleotides align to TRBD2. The J segment lost 3 bases and the V segment lost 0 bases, leaving 5 bases of the junction unmatched. Germline CDR1 reads DFQATT; CDR2 reads SNEGSKA (reference sequence). CDR3 length: 14 amino acids. This chain's CDR3 is CSARESGRHYEQYF. The CDR3 region has the DNA TGCAGTGCTAGAGAGTCCGGGAGGCACTACGAGCAGTACTTC.

The chain recombines TRBV4-2 with TRBJ1-5; the D gene is possibly TRBD1 (5 bases). The CDR3 extends over 13 amino acids. Germline loops: CDR1 LGHNA, CDR2 YNFKEQ. Trimming cost V 1 base and J 5 bases, with 6 bases left between them. The CDR3 here is CASSQARDQPQHF. The DNA of the CDR3 is TGTGCCAGCAGCCAAGCCAGGGATCAGCCCCAGCATTTT.

This clonotype has just a few counts. The gene calls are TRBV4-1 and TRBJ2-2; tentative D call: TRBD1 (6 bases). The germline V gene encodes CDR1 MGHRA and CDR2 YSYEKL. The length of the CDR3 is 17 residues. V was trimmed by 0 bases and J by 6 bases, leaving 17 bases between them. As DNA, the CDR3 is TGCGCCAGCAGCCAAGATCCGACAGGCCAGGTGGCCGGGGAGCTGTTTTTT. Translating it yields CASSQDPTGQVAGELFF.

This clonotype was observed a handful of times. This chain joins TRBV15 and TRBJ1-4, with D maybe TRBD1 (6 bases). CDR3 length equals 14 residues. V shed 4 bases and J shed 6 bases, with 12 bases lying between them. The germline CDR1 and CDR2 sequences are LNHNV and YYDKDF (reference sequence). The CDR3 coding sequence is TGTGCCACCAGCAACCACAGGGTTGATGAAAAACTGTTTTTT. Translated, it gives CATSNHRVDEKLFF.

This clonotype was picked up a small number of times. The chain joins TRBV15 to TRBJ1-3; no reliable D call. The CDR3 extends over 15 amino acids. V was clipped by 0 bases and J by 2 bases, with 8 bases between them. Per germline, CDR1 LNHNV and CDR2 YYDKDF (reference sequence). The CDR3 sequence: CATSRDWRPGNTIYF. The CDR3 nucleotides read TGTGCCACCAGCAGAGATTGGCGGCCTGGAAACACCATATATTTT.

This clonotype was observed at least ten times. The genes are TRBV20-1 and TRBJ2-1, with 12 positions matching TRBD2. The CDR3 runs to 17 residues. Germline loops: CDR1 DFQATT, CDR2 SNEGSKA (reference sequence). J lost 9 bases, V lost 0 bases, and 12 bases had no gene match. CDR3 protein: CSARDRLAGESGGEQFF. The CDR3 DNA is TGCAGTGCTAGAGATCGACTAGCGGGAGAATCAGGGGGTGAGCAGTTCTTC.

This chain joins TRBV27 and TRBJ2-7, with TRBD1 identical over 7 bases. This CDR3 contains 12 residues. Per germline, CDR1 MNHEY and CDR2 SMNVEV (reference sequence). The V and J ends lost 6 bases and 6 bases, in that order; junction bases with no gene match: 5. CDR3 sequence: CASRTGYGEQYF. Written as DNA, the CDR3 is TGTGCCAGCAGGACAGGGTATGGCGAGCAGTACTTC.

This clonotype was detected many times. The gene calls are TRBV7-9 and TRBJ2-7; possibly TRBD1 for D (6 bases). Trimming took off 6 bases at V and 10 bases at J, with 22 bases between the two ends. This CDR3 has 14 residues. CDR1 is SEHNR, CDR2 FQNEAQ, per germline (reference sequence). CDR3 nucleotide sequence: TGTGCCAGCAGTTCTTATTTACAGGGTTACCTTCAGTACTTC. Amino acids: CASSSYLQGYLQYF.

This clonotype was seen many times. The J gene is TRBJ1-4, the V gene TRBV15; TRBD1 is a possible D gene (6 bases). Trimming took 6 bases from V and 6 from J, leaving 11 bases between them. The V gene's germline CDR1 is LNHNV and CDR2 YYDKDF (reference sequence). CDR3 size: 13 residues. CDR3 sequence (DNA): TGTGCCACCAGTTCGGGGGCGGATGAAAAACTGTTTTTT. As protein: CATSSGADEKLFF.

This clonotype was counted between two and nine times. The V gene is TRBV7-3, the J gene TRBJ2-1; 8 bases are shared with TRBD2. V was clipped by 2 bases and J by 0 bases; unmatched bases: 6. The CDR3 loop spans 17 amino acids. Germline V lookup: CDR1 SGHTA, CDR2 FQGTGA. In DNA form, the CDR3 reads TGTGCCAGCAGCTTAGCGGGAGGACGATTCTCCTACAATGAGCAGTTCTTC. Its protein is CASSLAGGRFSYNEQFF. Filled out from reference TRBV7-3 and TRBJ2-1, the complete variable domain reads GAGVSQTPSNKVTEKGKYVELRCDPISGHTALYWYRQSLGQGPEFLIYFQGTGAADDSGLPNDRFFAVRPEGSVSTLKIQRTERGDSAVYLCASSLAGGRFSYNEQFFGPGTRLTVL.

This clonotype came up a few times. The chain uses TRBV3-1 and TRBJ2-1, with 7 bases identical to TRBD1. J was trimmed by 5 bases and V by 1 base; bases with no gene match: 8. This CDR3 region has 16 residues. Per the germline V gene, CDR1 is LGHDT and CDR2 is YNNKEL (reference sequence). The CDR3 sequence: CASSQGPGQKNNEQFF. The CDR3 DNA sequence: TGTGCCAGCAGCCAAGGCCCGGGACAGAAAAACAATGAGCAGTTCTTC.

This clonotype has a handful of counts. The chain has TRBV6-2 or TRBV6-3 and TRBJ2-1; TRBD2 is a possible D gene (5 bases). CDR3 size: 12 residues. The ends were cut back, 7 bases at V and 14 bases at J, with 18 bases in the middle. The germline V gene encodes CDR1 MNHEY and CDR2 SVGEGT. Here the CDR3 DNA reads TGTGCCAGCACTCTAGACCGGGGAAGGAAGTTCTTC. Its protein product is CASTLDRGRKFF.

This clonotype was seen a few times. The V call is TRBV5-5, the J call TRBJ2-2; no reliable D call. The germline gives CDR1 SGHKS, CDR2 YYEKEE (reference sequence). The CDR3 runs to 13 residues. Between the trimmed V and J ends, which lost 0 bases and 7 bases, there was a span of 7 bases. The CDR3 DNA is TGTGCCAGCAGCTTGGAGCCGTTCGGGGAGCTGTTTTTT. Translated: CASSLEPFGELFF.

The sample holds one count of this clonotype. V usage is TRBV19 and J usage is TRBJ1-4; D gene uncertain. This CDR3 contains 14 residues. Germline CDR1 is LNHDA and CDR2 is SQIVND (reference sequence). The V end lost 5 bases, the J end lost 5 bases, and 12 bases lay between the germline ends. CDR3 nucleotide sequence: TGTGCCAGTAGTCCCCGGGAGCTGAATGAAAAACTGTTTTTT. Amino acid sequence: CASSPRELNEKLFF.

The CDR3 DNA follows: TGTGCCAGCAGTTTGGGTAGGGTTGGGGCTGAAGCTTTCTTT. Protein product: CASSLGRVGAEAFF. The rearrangement links TRBV12-3 or TRBV12-4 to TRBJ1-1; D remains unclear. Trimming took off 3 bases at V and 6 bases at J, with 14 bases between the two ends. The CDR3 has 14 amino acids.

The gene calls are TRBV6-2 or TRBV6-3 and TRBJ2-1; D remains unclear. Germline V gene sequence: CDR1 MNHEY, CDR2 SVGEGT. Trimming removed 3 bases from V and 0 bases from J, with 3 bases in between. The CDR3 extends over 13 amino acids. As DNA, the CDR3 is TGTGCCAGCAGTTATGACTCCTACAATGAGCAGTTCTTC. It codes for CASSYDSYNEQFF.

The rearrangement joins TRBV10-3 to TRBJ1-2; D remains ambiguous. CDR3 length equals 14 residues. V dropped 7 bases and J dropped 2 bases, with 14 bases sitting between them. Germline V gene sequence: CDR1 ENHRY, CDR2 SYGVKD. This CDR3 is CAIKVAGGNYGYTF. The CDR3 DNA is TGTGCCATCAAAGTAGCGGGAGGCAACTATGGCTACACCTTC.